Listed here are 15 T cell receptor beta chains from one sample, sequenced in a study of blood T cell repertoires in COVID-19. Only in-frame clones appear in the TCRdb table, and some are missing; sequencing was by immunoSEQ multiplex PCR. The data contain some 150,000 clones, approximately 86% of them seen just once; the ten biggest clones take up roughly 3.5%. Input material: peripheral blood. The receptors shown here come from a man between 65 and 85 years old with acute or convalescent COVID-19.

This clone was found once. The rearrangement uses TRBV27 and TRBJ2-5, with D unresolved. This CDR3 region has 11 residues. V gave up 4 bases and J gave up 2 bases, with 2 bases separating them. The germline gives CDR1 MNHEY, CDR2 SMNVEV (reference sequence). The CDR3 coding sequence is TGTGCCAGCAGTTCGCAAGAGACCCAGTACTTC. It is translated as CASSSQETQYF.

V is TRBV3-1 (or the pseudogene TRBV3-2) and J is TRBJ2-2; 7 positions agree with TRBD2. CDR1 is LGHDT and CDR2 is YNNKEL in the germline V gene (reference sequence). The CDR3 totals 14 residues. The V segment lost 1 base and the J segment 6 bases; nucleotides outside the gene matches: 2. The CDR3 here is CASSQGRGAGELFF. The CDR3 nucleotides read TGTGCCAGCAGCCAAGGTCGGGGGGCCGGGGAGCTGTTTTTT.

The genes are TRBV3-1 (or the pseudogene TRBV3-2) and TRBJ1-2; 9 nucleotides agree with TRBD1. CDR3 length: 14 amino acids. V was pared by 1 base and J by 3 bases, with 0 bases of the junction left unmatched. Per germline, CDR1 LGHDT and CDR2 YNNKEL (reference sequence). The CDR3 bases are TGTGCCAGCAGCCAAGGGACAGGGGACTATGGCTACACCTTC. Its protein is CASSQGTGDYGYTF.

The CDR3 DNA reads as TGTGCCAGCAGCCAAGAATTTTCCAGGGGTAACGACGAGCAGTACTTC. It translates to CASSQEFSRGNDEQYF. This chain connects TRBV4-2 to TRBJ2-7; TRBD1 might be the D (6 bases). The CDR3 has 16 amino acids. Trimming took off 0 bases at V and 5 bases at J, with 17 bases between the two ends. Germline V CDR1 and CDR2: LGHNA, YNFKEQ.

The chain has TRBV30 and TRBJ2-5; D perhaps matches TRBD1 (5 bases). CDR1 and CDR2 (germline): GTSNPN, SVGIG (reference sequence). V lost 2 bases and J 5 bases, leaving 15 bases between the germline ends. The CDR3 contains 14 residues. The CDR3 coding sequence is TGTGCCTGGAGTATCGGCAGGGATTCGGAGACCCAGTACTTC. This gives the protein CAWSIGRDSETQYF.

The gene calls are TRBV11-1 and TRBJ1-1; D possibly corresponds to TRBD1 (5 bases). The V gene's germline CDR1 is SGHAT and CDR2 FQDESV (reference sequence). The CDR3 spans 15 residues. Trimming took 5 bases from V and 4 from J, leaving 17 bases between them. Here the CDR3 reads CASSLRRGGSTEAFF. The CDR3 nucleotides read TGTGCCAGCAGCCTCCGGCGCGGGGGGAGCACTGAAGCTTTCTTT.

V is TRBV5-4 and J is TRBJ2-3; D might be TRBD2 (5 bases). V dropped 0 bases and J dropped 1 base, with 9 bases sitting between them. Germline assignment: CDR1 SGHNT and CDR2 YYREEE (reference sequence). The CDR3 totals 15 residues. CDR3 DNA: TGTGCCAGCAGCTTGGACGGAGGCGGCACAGATACGCAGTATTTT. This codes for CASSLDGGGTDTQYF.

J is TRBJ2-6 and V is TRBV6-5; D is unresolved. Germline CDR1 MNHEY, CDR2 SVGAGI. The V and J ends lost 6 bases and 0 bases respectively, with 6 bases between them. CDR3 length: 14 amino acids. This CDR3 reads CASRRNSGANVLTF. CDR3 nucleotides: TGTGCCAGCAGGAGGAACTCTGGGGCCAACGTCCTGACTTTC.

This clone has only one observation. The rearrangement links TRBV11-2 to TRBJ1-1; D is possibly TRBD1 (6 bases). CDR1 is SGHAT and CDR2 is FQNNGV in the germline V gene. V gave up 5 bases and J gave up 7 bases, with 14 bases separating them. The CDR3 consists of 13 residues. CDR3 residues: CASSVGTPSEAFF. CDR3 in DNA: TGTGCCAGCAGCGTAGGGACACCTAGTGAAGCTTTCTTT.

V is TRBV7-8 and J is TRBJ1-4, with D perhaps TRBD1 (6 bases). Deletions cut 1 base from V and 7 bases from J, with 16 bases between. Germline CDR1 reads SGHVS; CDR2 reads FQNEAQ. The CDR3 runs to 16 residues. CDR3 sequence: CASSLGGGGVGEKLFF. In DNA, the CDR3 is TGTGCCAGCAGCTTAGGGGGAGGGGGAGTTGGTGAAAAACTGTTTTTT.

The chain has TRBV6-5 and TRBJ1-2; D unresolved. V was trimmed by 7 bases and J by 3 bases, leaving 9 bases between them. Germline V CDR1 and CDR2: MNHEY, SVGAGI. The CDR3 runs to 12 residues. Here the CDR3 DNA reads TGTGCCAGCAACCGGGATGACTATGGCTACACCTTC. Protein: CASNRDDYGYTF.

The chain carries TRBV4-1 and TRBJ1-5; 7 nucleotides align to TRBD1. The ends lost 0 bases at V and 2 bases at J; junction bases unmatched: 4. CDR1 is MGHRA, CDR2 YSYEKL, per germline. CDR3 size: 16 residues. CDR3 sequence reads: CASSQEGGPRNQPQHF. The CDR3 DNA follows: TGCGCCAGCAGCCAAGAAGGGGGCCCCCGCAATCAGCCCCAGCATTTT.

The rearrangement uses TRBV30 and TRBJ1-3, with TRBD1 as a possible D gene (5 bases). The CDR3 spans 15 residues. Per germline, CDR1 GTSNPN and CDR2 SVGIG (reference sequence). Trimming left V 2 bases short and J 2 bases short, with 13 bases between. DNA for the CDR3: TGTGCCTGGAGTAGCGGGGGGAATCCTGGAAACACCATATATTTT. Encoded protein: CAWSSGGNPGNTIYF.

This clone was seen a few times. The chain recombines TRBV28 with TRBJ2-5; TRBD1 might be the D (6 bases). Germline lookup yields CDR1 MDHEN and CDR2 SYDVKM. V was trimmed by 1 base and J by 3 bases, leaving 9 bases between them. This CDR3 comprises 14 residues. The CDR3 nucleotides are TGTGCCAGCAGTTTATACAGGGTCGAAGAGACCCAGTACTTC. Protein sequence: CASSLYRVEETQYF.

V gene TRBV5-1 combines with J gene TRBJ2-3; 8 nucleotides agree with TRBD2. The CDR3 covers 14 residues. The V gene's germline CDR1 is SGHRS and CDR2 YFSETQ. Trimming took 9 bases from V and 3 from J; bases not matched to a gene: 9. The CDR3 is CATRAGVTTDTQYF. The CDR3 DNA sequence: TGCGCCACGAGAGCGGGAGTAACGACAGATACGCAGTATTTT.